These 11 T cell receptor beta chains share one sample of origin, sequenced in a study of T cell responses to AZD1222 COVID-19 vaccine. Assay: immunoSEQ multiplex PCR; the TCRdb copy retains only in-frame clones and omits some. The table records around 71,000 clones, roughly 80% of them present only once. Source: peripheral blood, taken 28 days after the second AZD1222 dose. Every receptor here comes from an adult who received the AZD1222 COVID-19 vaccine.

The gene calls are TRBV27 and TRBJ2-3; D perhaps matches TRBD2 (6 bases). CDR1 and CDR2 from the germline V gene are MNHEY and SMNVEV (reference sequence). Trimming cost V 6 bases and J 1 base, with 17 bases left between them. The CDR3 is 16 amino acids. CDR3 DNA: TGTGCCAGCAGCCCCCAGCGGGTCCACGGCACAGATACGCAGTATTTT. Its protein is CASSPQRVHGTDTQYF.

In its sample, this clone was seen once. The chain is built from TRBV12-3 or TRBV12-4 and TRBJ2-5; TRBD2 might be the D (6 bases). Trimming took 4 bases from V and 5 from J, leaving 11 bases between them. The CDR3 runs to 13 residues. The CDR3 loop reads CASSSRGQETQYF. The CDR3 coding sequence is TGTGCCAGCAGTTCGCGGGGCCAGGAGACCCAGTACTTC.

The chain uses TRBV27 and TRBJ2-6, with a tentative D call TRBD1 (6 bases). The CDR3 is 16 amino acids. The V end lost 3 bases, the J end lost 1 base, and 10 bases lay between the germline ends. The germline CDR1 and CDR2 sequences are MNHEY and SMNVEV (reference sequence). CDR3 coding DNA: TGTGCCAGCAGTTTTCTAACAGGGTCTGGGGCCAACGTCCTGACTTTC. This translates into CASSFLTGSGANVLTF.

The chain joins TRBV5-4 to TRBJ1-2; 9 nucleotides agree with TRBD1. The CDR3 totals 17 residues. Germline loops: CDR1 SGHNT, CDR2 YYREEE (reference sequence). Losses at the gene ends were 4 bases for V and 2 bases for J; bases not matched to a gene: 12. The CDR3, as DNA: TGTGCCAGCAGCCCGATTTTCCCGGGACAGGGAAACTATGGCTACACCTTC. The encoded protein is CASSPIFPGQGNYGYTF.

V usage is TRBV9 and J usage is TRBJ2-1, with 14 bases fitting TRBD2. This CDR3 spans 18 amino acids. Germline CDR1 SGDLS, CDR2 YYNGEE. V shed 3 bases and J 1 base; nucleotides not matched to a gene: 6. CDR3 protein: CASSASTSGGASYNEQFF. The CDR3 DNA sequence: TGTGCCAGCAGCGCATCGACTAGCGGGGGGGCGTCCTACAATGAGCAGTTCTTC.

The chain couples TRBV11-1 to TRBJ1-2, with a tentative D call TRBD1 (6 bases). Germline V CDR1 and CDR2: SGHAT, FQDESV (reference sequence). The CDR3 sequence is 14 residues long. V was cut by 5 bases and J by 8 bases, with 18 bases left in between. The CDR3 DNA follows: TGTGCCAGCAGCCATCCCGACAGGTCTAGGGGCTACACCTTC. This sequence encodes CASSHPDRSRGYTF.

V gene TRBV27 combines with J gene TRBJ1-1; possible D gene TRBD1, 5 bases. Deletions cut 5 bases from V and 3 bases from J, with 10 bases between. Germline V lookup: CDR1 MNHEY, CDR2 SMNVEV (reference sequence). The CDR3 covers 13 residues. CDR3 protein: CASSRGRDTEAFF. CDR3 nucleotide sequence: TGTGCCAGCAGTCGGGGGAGGGACACTGAAGCTTTCTTT.

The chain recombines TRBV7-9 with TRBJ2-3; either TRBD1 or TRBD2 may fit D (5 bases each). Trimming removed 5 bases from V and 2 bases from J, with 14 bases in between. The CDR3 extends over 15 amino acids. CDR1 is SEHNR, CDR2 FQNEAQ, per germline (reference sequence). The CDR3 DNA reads TGTGCCAGCAGCCCGCAGGGACCCCACACAGATACGCAGTATTTT. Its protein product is CASSPQGPHTDTQYF. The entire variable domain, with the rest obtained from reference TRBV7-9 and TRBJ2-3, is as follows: DTGVSQNPRHKITKRGQNVTFRCDPISEHNRLYWYRQTLGQGPEFLTYFQNEAQLEKSRLLSDRFSAERPKGSFSTLEIQRTEQGDSAMYLCASSPQGPHTDTQYFGPGTRLTVL.

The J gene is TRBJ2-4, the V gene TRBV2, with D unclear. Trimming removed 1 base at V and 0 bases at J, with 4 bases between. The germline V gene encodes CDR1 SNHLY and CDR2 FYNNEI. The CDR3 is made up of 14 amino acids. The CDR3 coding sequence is TGTGCCAGCAGTGAAGGGCTAGCCAAAAACATTCAGTACTTC. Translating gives CASSEGLAKNIQYF.

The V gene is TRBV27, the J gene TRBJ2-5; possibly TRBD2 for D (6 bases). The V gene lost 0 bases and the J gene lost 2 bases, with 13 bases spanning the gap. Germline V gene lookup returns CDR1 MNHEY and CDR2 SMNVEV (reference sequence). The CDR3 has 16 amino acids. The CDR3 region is CASSLSGLPQQETQYF. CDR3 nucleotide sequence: TGTGCCAGCAGTTTATCGGGACTTCCCCAGCAAGAGACCCAGTACTTC.

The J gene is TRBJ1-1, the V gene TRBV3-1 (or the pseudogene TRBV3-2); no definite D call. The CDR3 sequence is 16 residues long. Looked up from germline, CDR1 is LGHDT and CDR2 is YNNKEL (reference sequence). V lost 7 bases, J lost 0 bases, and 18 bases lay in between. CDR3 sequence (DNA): TGTGCCAGCACCTCTCAAAGGGAAAGGGTGAACACTGAAGCTTTCTTT. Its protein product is CASTSQRERVNTEAFF.